The text below deals with one T cell receptor beta chain. The antigen this receptor binds is unknown. The time point label, as the study defines it: major or complete molecular response after front-line TKI therapy. Around 17 CML patients were included in the patient cohort, and matched post-remission samples were retrieved for a subset of these patients. The CDR3 measures 13 amino acids from cysteine to phenylalanine. Only the protein is on record. Per the germline V gene, SGHTA is the CDR1 and FQGNSA is the CDR2. This sample was taken from a study of alternative splicing in chronic myeloid leukemia remission (dated by TCRdb to about 2020). Regarding the research as a whole: Remission specimens from the trials were collected at major or complete molecular response, at 12 or 24 months of TKI therapy. Total RNA was extracted with Trizol from peripheral blood mononuclear cells of diagnosis, remission and control samples. The RESIST (imatinib), ENESTxtnd (nilotinib) and PINNACLE (nilotinib plus pegylated interferon) trials supplied under ten diagnostic specimens along with matched remission specimens. The diagnostic specimens from the trials consisted of total leukocytes from peripheral blood collected in EDTA. RNA sequencing was used to profile peripheral blood obtained from chronic-phase CML patients at diagnosis and at remission, and the resulting profiles were compared with those of healthy donors. The female/male split was 11/5 for diagnosis samples, 8/3 for remission samples and 2/4 for controls. The French Persistem study supplied nine CML samples, of which seven were diagnostic and two were matched remission samples. The median age was nearly 55 years at diagnosis and 56 to 65 at remission, while healthy controls had a median age of roughly 39.

The research as a whole found: Blood cell composition differed strongly depending on the timepoint, moving from an enrichment of myeloid progenitors at diagnosis to an enrichment of mature lymphoid cells at remission. At remission, blood cell composition was reshaped to resemble that of the lymphoid cell-enriched normal controls.

Libraries were made using bulk RNA-seq. The TruSeq Stranded RNA sample prep kit was used to generate libraries of poly-A-enriched mRNA from an input of about 0.98 ug total RNA. Every sample was sequenced in triplicate, with paired-end sequencing run on a HiSeq 2500. A read length of 125 nucleotides per mate was used for RNA-seq. On the study's bioinformatics: Reads were trimmed and aligned to hg38 using STAR v2.7, and quality control was done with FASTQC, RSeQC and multiqc. Salmon 0.14.1 was used to quantify gene expression levels as transcripts per million (TPM). The results of principal component analysis suggested that neither trial, library batch, sequencing batch, treatment regimen nor sex drove the transcriptomic profiles. TCRdb reprocessed the reads, reporting each CDR3 protein sequence once and no DNA. The V and J calls were not made by the authors but by TCRdb's processing. A total of 350 to 400 distinct CDR3 sequences appear in this sample, 95% to 98% of them only once. Almost 6% of the sample belongs to the ten largest clones.

This sequence originates from an adult with chronic myeloid leukemia. Rearrangement joined TRBV7-2 to TRBJ2-7. Sequences were derived from PBMCs or total blood leukocytes (not recorded which), sampled during remission. The CDR3 is CASSLNGLYEQYF.